The 18 T cell receptor beta chains in this list originate from one sample, sequenced in a study of OX40 agonist ivuxolimab in advanced cancers. The method was immunoSEQ multiplex PCR; TCRdb's version includes in-frame clones alone and lacks a portion of them. The sample includes some 84,000 clones, roughly 90% seen only once; the top ten take over 8.5%. Material: CD4+ or CD8+ T cells sorted from blood, obtained in a trial of the OX40 agonist ivuxolimab. All receptors derive from an adult with an advanced solid tumor such as melanoma, head and neck, liver or kidney cancer.

The chain joins TRBV27 to TRBJ2-7, with TRBD2 matching over 7 bases. Germline V lookup: CDR1 MNHEY, CDR2 SMNVEV (reference sequence). Losses at the gene ends were 2 bases for V and 5 bases for J; bases not matched to a gene: 12. This CDR3 contains 16 residues. CDR3 bases: TGTGCCAGCAGTTTAATAAGCTTCGGGGGGACCGACGAGCAGTACTTC. This encodes CASSLISFGGTDEQYF.

The V gene is TRBV7-6, the J gene TRBJ2-7; 9 bases are shared with TRBD1. The V and J ends lost 5 bases and 2 bases, in that order; junction bases with no gene match: 7. CDR1 is SGHVS, CDR2 FNYEAQ, per germline. CDR3 length: 15 residues. The chain's CDR3 is CASSQWGQGPYEQYF. The CDR3 DNA follows: TGTGCCAGCAGCCAGTGGGGACAGGGTCCCTACGAGCAGTACTTC.

The V and J genes are TRBV4-2 and TRBJ2-1, with D unclear. The CDR3 loop spans 15 amino acids. Germline V gene data show CDR1 as LGHNA and CDR2 as YNFKEQ. V dropped 0 bases and J dropped 15 bases, with 21 bases sitting between them. The CDR3 bases are TGTGCCAGCAGCCAAGATCGTTGGGGAATTTCTCCTAGGTTCTTC. Translated: CASSQDRWGISPRFF.

The chain joins TRBV2 to TRBJ2-5; tentatively, D is TRBD1 or TRBD2 (5 bases each). This CDR3 region has 13 residues. Between the trimmed V and J ends, which lost 7 bases and 1 base, there was a span of 10 bases. Germline assignment: CDR1 SNHLY and CDR2 FYNNEI. In nucleotides, the CDR3 is TGTGCCAGCATGCTGGGGGTCCAAGAGACCCAGTACTTC. Its protein is CASMLGVQETQYF.

The rearrangement uses TRBV2 and TRBJ2-3, with TRBD2 as a possible D gene (7 bases). Looked up from germline, CDR1 is SNHLY and CDR2 is FYNNEI. V lost 6 bases and J 4 bases, leaving 14 bases between the germline ends. The CDR3 is 14 amino acids. The CDR3 DNA reads TGTGCCAGCAGACAGGGAGGGACCCCAGATACGCAGTATTTT. Its translation is CASRQGGTPDTQYF. Together with reference TRBV2 and TRBJ2-3, the CDR3 gives the full variable domain: EPEVTQTPSHQVTQMGQEVILRCVPISNHLYFYWYRQILGQKVEFLVSFYNNEISEKSEIFDDQFSVERPDGSNFTLKIRSTKLEDSAMYFCASRQGGTPDTQYFGPGTRLTVL.

The chain carries TRBV5-6 and TRBJ1-3; D is ambiguous. The CDR3 is made up of 14 amino acids. V shed 1 base and J shed 4 bases, with 9 bases lying between them. Germline loops: CDR1 SGHDT, CDR2 YYEEEE. CDR3 amino acids: CASSLWGAGNTIYF. The CDR3 bases are TGTGCCAGCAGCTTGTGGGGAGCAGGAAACACCATATATTTT.

CDR3 in amino acids: CASSLDGGWEKLFF. The CDR3 DNA reads as TGTGCCAGCAGCTTGGATGGGGGTTGGGAAAAACTGTTTTTT. V is TRBV5-4 and J is TRBJ1-4, with D perhaps TRBD1 (5 bases). The germline gives CDR1 SGHNT, CDR2 YYREEE (reference sequence). The V gene lost 0 bases and the J gene lost 8 bases, with 11 bases spanning the gap. CDR3 length: 14 amino acids. Variable domain in full (rest from reference TRBV5-4 and TRBJ1-4): ETGVTQSPTHLIKTRGQQVTLRCSSQSGHNTVSWYQQALGQGPQFIFQYYREEENGRGNFPPRFSGLQFPNYSSELNVNALELDDSALYLCASSLDGGWEKLFFGSGTQLSVL.

This chain connects TRBV18 to TRBJ2-7; tentative D call: TRBD2 (7 bases). The CDR3 has 15 residues. The V end lost 1 base, the J end lost 7 bases, and 17 bases lay between the germline ends. Germline CDR1 reads KGHSH; CDR2 reads LQKENI. CDR3 coding DNA: TGTGCCAGCTCACCACTCCGGGGGGCCCTGAGAGAGCAGTACTTC. Translated, it gives CASSPLRGALREQYF. The variable domain in full, with the rest retrieved from reference TRBV18 and TRBJ2-7, is NAGVMQNPRHLVRRRGQEARLRCSPMKGHSHVYWYRQLPEEGLKFMVYLQKENIIDESGMPKERFSAEFPKEGPSILRIQQVVRGDSAAYFCASSPLRGALREQYFGPGTRLTVT.

The V gene is TRBV2, the J gene TRBJ1-2; possibly TRBD1 for D (5 bases). Germline CDR1 and CDR2: SNHLY and FYNNEI. CDR3 length equals 14 residues. The V end lost 7 bases, the J end lost 3 bases, and 15 bases lay between the germline ends. This chain's CDR3 is CASIGRGRDYGYTF. CDR3 bases: TGTGCCAGCATAGGTAGGGGTCGGGACTATGGCTACACCTTC.

The V gene is TRBV4-1, the J gene TRBJ1-5, with D possibly being TRBD1 (5 bases). CDR1 is MGHRA, CDR2 YSYEKL, per germline. The V gene lost 1 base and the J gene lost 0 bases, with 10 bases spanning the gap. The CDR3 runs to 16 residues. In DNA form, the CDR3 reads TGCGCCAGCAGCCAAGGGGGCGGTTTTAGCAATCAGCCCCAGCATTTT. Protein product: CASSQGGGFSNQPQHF.

The chain has TRBV6-1 and TRBJ2-3; D is perhaps TRBD1 (5 bases). Germline V gives CDR1 MNHNS, CDR2 SASEGT. The ends were cut back, 1 base at V and 0 bases at J, with 14 bases in the middle. The CDR3 runs to 17 residues. The CDR3 coding sequence is TGTGCCAGCAGTGAAGTTTTGGCAGGGCCTAGCACAGATACGCAGTATTTT. Translating gives CASSEVLAGPSTDTQYF.

A few counts support this clone. This chain uses TRBV6-5 with TRBJ1-4; the D is unclear. V was shortened by 6 bases and J by 3 bases, with 14 bases between the two germline ends. The V gene's germline CDR1 is MNHEY and CDR2 SVGAGI. The CDR3 totals 15 residues. The CDR3 nucleotides are TGTGCCAGCAGAATGTCCCCTGGGGCTAATGAAAAACTGTTTTTT. Translation: CASRMSPGANEKLFF.

Only one count was recorded for this clone. The chain employs TRBV10-3 and TRBJ2-5; TRBD1 matches 7 bases. After removal of 2 bases from V and 5 bases from J, the junction contained 2 bases not matched to a gene. Germline V gene data show CDR1 as ENHRY and CDR2 as SYGVKD. This CDR3 contains 13 residues. This CDR3 is CAISEQGEETQYF. The CDR3 DNA follows: TGTGCCATCAGTGAGCAGGGGGAGGAGACCCAGTACTTC.

The CDR3, as DNA: TGTGCCAGTAGGATACAGGGGGCGGATGGCTACACCTTC. It translates to CASRIQGADGYTF. The chain combines TRBV19 with TRBJ1-2, with 9 bases matching TRBD1. The CDR3 covers 13 residues. Losses at the gene ends were 6 bases for V and 6 bases for J; bases not matched to a gene: 5. Germline V gene lookup returns CDR1 LNHDA and CDR2 SQIVND (reference sequence).

The V gene is TRBV7-9, the J gene TRBJ1-1, with D unclear. The V end lost 2 bases, the J end lost 1 base, and 11 bases lay between the germline ends. Germline V gene data show CDR1 as SEHNR and CDR2 as FQNEAQ (reference sequence). This CDR3 contains 15 residues. The CDR3 region has the DNA TGTGCCAGCAGCTTACCACACCAAGGGAACACTGAAGCTTTCTTT. It is translated as CASSLPHQGNTEAFF.

The genes are TRBV7-9 and TRBJ2-2, with 11 nucleotides matching TRBD1. Germline-derived CDR1 and CDR2 are SEHNR and FQNEAQ (reference sequence). There are 16 residues in the CDR3. Trimming took 4 bases from V and 3 from J; bases not matched to a gene: 4. The CDR3 DNA reads TGTGCCAGCAGCTGGTCGGACAGGGGGCACACCGGGGAGCTGTTTTTT. Translation: CASSWSDRGHTGELFF.

The chain is built from TRBV4-3 and TRBJ2-5, with D unclear. Germline V lookup: CDR1 LGHNA, CDR2 YSLEER. Trimming stripped 0 bases from V and 1 base from J, with 15 bases between. The CDR3 consists of 17 residues. CDR3 bases: TGCGCCAGCAGCCAAGATCTCAAGGGTCTTGGCCAAGAGACCCAGTACTTC. This gives the protein CASSQDLKGLGQETQYF.

The chain combines TRBV7-6 with TRBJ1-2, with D tentatively TRBD1 (5 bases). The V gene lost 1 base and the J gene lost 6 bases, with 9 bases spanning the gap. CDR3 length equals 13 residues. Germline values: CDR1 SGHVS, CDR2 FNYEAQ. This CDR3 reads CASSLGEGNGYTF. CDR3 sequence (DNA): TGTGCCAGCAGCTTAGGCGAGGGGAATGGCTACACCTTC.